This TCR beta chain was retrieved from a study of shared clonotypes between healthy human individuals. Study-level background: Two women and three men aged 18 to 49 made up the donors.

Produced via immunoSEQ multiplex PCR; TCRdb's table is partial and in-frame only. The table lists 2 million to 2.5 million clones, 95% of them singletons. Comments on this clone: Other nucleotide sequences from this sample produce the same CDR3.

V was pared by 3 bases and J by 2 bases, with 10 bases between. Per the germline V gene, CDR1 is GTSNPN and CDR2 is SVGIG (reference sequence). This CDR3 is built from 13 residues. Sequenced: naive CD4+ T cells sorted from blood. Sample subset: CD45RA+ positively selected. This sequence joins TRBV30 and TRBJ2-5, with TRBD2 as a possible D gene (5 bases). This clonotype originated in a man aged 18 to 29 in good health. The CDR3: CAWRPSGQETQYF. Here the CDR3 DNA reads TGTGCCTGGAGACCTTCGGGGCAAGAGACCCAGTACTTC.